A selection of T cell receptor beta chains follows, all from one sample in a study of shared clonotypes between healthy human individuals. The method was immunoSEQ multiplex PCR; TCRdb's version includes in-frame clones alone and lacks a portion of them. The table shows fewer than 2.5 million clones, with 93% occurring only once. The sequenced material came from naive CD4+ T cells from PBMCs. Source of these receptors: a man younger than 30 in good health. Some clones in this sample may be carry-over from other donors' samples. The CDR3 runs from the conserved cysteine through the conserved F or W. The D gene is left open where the match is weak. Rows may omit the clone size; those that give it use once, few, many or a size class.

d_gene	v_gene	abundance	j_gene	CDR3aa	CDR3nt
TRBD1	TRBV7-3	-	TRBJ1-4	CASSSQGAGEKLFF	TGTGCCAGCAGCTCACAGGGGGCAGGGGAAAAACTGTTTTTT
TRBD1	TRBV18	-	TRBJ2-7	CASSPVTGGYEQYF	TGTGCCAGCTCACCAGTGACAGGGGGTTACGAGCAGTACTTC
-	TRBV7-9	-	TRBJ2-5	CASSLWGGETQYF	TGTGCCAGCAGCTTATGGGGCGGAGAGACCCAGTACTTC
-	TRBV7-9	-	TRBJ2-7	CASSLGWTMNNEDPQQYF	TGTGCCAGCAGCTTAGGTTGGACAATGAATAACGAGGACCCCCAGCAGTACTTC
-	TRBV5-5	-	TRBJ2-7	CASSLAWAEQYF	TGTGCCAGCAGCTTGGCCTGGGCGGAACAGTACTTC
TRBD1	TRBV6-6	-	TRBJ2-7	CASSETGSSYEQYF	TGTGCCAGCAGCGAGACAGGGAGCTCCTACGAGCAGTACTTC
TRBD2	TRBV10-2	-	TRBJ2-3	CASSPLSGSGDTQYF	TGCGCCAGCAGCCCCCTCAGCGGGAGTGGAGATACGCAGTATTTT
-	TRBV11-3	-	TRBJ2-3	CASSSSTDTQYF	TGTGCCAGCAGCTCCTCCACAGATACGCAGTATTTT
-	TRBV6-1	-	TRBJ2-3	CASSEFGGSRVSTQYF	TGTGCCAGCAGTGAATTCGGGGGCTCTAGAGTGAGTACGCAGTATTTT
TRBD2	TRBV4-1	-	TRBJ2-1	CASSHGLLAGGRNEQFF	TGCGCCAGCAGCCATGGTCTACTGGCGGGGGGCCGCAATGAGCAGTTCTTC
-	TRBV2	once	TRBJ1-5	CASSLSPGPKSGRPQHF	TGTGCCAGCAGTCTCTCTCCGGGACCCAAATCAGGCAGGCCCCAGCATTTT
-	TRBV7-9	-	TRBJ2-1	CACAVSGSGYYNEQFF	TGTGCCTGCGCGGTATCCGGTAGCGGATACTACAATGAGCAGTTCTTC
TRBD2	TRBV7-2	-	TRBJ2-3	CASSPVAGTTDTQYF	TGTGCCAGCAGCCCCGTAGCGGGCACCACAGATACGCAGTATTTT
TRBD1	TRBV5-6	-	TRBJ2-7	CASSQPGQGYEQYF	TGTGCCAGCAGTCAGCCGGGACAGGGCTACGAGCAGTACTTC